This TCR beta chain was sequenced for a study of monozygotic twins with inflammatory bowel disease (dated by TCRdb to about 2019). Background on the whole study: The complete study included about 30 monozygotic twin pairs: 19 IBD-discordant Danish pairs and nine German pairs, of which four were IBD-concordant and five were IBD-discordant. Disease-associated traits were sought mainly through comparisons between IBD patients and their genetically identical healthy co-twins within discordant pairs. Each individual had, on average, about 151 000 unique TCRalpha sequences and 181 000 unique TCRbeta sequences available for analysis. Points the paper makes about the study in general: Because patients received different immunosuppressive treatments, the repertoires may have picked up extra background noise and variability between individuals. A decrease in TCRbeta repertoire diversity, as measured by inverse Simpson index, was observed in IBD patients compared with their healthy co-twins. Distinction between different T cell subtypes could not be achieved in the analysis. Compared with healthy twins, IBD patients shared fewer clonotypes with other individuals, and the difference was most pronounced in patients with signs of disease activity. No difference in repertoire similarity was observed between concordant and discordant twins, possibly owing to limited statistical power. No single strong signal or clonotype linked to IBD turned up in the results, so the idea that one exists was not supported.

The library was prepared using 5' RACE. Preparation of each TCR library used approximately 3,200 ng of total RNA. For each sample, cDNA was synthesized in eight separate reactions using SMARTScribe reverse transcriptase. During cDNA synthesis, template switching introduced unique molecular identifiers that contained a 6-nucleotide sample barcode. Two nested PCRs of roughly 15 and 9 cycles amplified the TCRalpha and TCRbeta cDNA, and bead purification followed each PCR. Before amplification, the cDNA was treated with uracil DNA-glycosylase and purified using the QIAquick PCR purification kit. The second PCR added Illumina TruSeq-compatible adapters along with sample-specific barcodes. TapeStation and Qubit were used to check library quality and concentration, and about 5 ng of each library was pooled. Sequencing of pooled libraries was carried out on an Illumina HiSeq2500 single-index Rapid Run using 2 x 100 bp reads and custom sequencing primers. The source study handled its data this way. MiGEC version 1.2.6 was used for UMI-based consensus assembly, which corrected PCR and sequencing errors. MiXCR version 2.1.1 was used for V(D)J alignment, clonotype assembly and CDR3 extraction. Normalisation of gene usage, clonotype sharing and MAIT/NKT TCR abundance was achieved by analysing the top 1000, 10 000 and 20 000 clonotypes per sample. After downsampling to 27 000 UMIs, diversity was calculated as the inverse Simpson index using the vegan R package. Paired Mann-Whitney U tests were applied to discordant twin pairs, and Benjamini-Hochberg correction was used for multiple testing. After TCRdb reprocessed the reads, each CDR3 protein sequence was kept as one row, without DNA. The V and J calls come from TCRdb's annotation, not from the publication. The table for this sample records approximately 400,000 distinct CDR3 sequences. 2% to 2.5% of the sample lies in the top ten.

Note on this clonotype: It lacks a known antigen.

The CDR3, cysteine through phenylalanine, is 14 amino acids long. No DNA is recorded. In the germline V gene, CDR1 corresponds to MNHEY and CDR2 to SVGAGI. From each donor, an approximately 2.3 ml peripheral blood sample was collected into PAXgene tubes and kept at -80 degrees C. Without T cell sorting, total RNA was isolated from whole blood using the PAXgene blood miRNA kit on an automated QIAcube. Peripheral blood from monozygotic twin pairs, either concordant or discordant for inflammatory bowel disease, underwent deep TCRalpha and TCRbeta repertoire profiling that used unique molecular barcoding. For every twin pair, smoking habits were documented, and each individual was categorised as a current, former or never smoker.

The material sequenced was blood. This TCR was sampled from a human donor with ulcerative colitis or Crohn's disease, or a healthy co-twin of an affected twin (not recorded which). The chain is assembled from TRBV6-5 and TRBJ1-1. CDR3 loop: CASSYSSLNTEAFF.